This T cell receptor (beta chain) is from a study of Graves' ophthalmopathy and Graves' hyperthyroidism (dated by TCRdb to between 2017 and 2018). In the study overall: A patient counted as having stable hyperthyroidism if there was no progression to ophthalmopathy within 18 months of follow-up. An independent validation cohort was composed of approximately 19 hyperthyroidism patients and some 16 patients who later progressed from hyperthyroidism to ophthalmopathy. In total, 135 blood samples were TCR-sequenced: 40 to 45 ophthalmopathy, 75 hyperthyroidism and 17 hyperthyroidism-to-ophthalmopathy patients. T-cell repertoires of thyroid tissue and blood were compared in over 5 hyperthyroidism patients. To explore V-J signatures that distinguish ophthalmopathy from hyperthyroidism, a discovery set of 100 patients was enrolled, made up of over 40 with ophthalmopathy and around 57 with stable hyperthyroidism. The study used TCR beta repertoire signatures to distinguish Graves' ophthalmopathy from Graves' hyperthyroidism and to predict progression to ophthalmopathy. After sampling, hyperthyroidism patients received methimazole starting at 30 mg daily, and ophthalmopathy patients received high-dose intravenous methylprednisolone.

Relative to germline, V is 6 bases shorter and J is 0 bases shorter, with 9 bases between their ends. The CDR3 goes from the cysteine to the phenylalanine over 13 residues. The sequence is cut down to CDR3 DNA, 39 bases in frame from base 1. As encoded in the germline V gene, CDR1 is WSHSY while CDR2 is SAAADI. This clonotype was observed at least ten times. What antigen it recognizes has not been identified. Per-base quality was not reported, and no clone a single base away is much larger than it. TCR beta CDR3 regions were amplified from RNA transcripts for repertoire sequencing. A first-round RT-PCR used HTBI primers with the Qiagen OneStep RT-PCR kit, followed by a second-round multiplex PCR, size selection and purification. Sequencing of the libraries was carried out on an Illumina HiSeq2000 in paired-end mode with 100 bp reads. The authors' analysis ran thus. SOAPnuke was used for read processing, and reads with adapters, uncalled bases, a mean Phred below 15, or no exact constant-primer or identifier match were discarded. High-quality paired reads were merged with COPE v1.2.5. Each unique nucleotide sequence was defined as a clonotype, and clonotypes were aligned to IMGT TRB V, D and J references with MiTCR v1.1. The analysis was limited to V-J combinations with a frequency above 0.0001, which together covered around 99% of the repertoires. For each V-J combination, a TCR clonal expansion and chaos score was defined as F50 clonal expansion divided by the chaos observed in the TCRdist matrix. Welch's t-statistics and random forest were used to narrow the features down to 13 V-J combinations, which were then fed into a naive Bayes classifier. The similarity between thyroid and blood repertoires was quantified using the Morisita-Horn index. TCRdb redid the processing of the public reads, applying fastp at Q25 and MiXCR, and retained in-frame beta chains. Every CDR3 protein is listed once, alongside the most common genes and DNA of its rows. The V and J calls reflect TCRdb's pipeline rather than the authors' work. The sample profile shows 560,000 or so distinct CDR3 sequences; roughly 39% of them were found once. Roughly 4% of the sample is taken by the ten largest.

Hyperthyroidism patients were newly diagnosed, with disease duration under 2 months, and aged 18 to 65 years. Patients with other autoimmune diseases, uncontrolled infections, pregnancy or lactation were excluded from the study. Clinical symptoms, serum thyroxine, TRAb, thyroid ultrasound and orbital computed tomography were used for diagnosis. Trizol reagent was used to extract the total RNA, and its quality was then checked on an Agilent 2100 Bioanalyzer. Study-level results and caveats: Sample size was not statistically predetermined, and group allocation was not concealed from the investigators. In validation, the model predicted ophthalmopathy progression with more than 55% sensitivity and roughly 72% specificity; more than ten predicted patients were CT-confirmed with GO in a median of around 6 months. In cross-validation, the 13-signature model distinguished ophthalmopathy from stable hyperthyroidism with nearly 90% sensitivity and roughly 84% specificity, while in the test set the corresponding values were about 79% and 69%. Among expanded thyroid clonotypes with frequency above 0.001, most also showed up in blood, which suggests that blood repertoires may reflect the thyroid immune response.

The receptor was derived from an adult man with Graves' hyperthyroidism. The sequence links TRBV10-2 to TRBJ2-7; the D gene cannot be resolved reliably. Sequences were obtained from peripheral blood or thyroid tissue (not recorded which). The CDR3 reads CASRQTVSYEQYF. Here is the DNA: TGCGCCAGCAGGCAGACGGTCTCCTACGAGCAGTACTTC.